This TCR beta chain was retrieved from a study of blood T cell repertoires in COVID-19. Study-level information: Some COVID-19 samples were acute and others convalescent; all came from the United States, Italy and Spain.

Only one count was recorded for this clone. Sequencing was performed with immunoSEQ multiplex PCR; in TCRdb, only in-frame clones are kept and a portion is missing. The sample holds roughly 200,000 clones, around nine tenths seen once. Germline CDR1 is SEHNR and CDR2 is FQNEAQ (reference sequence). Trimming stripped 5 bases from V and 13 bases from J, with 11 bases between. The CDR3 totals 11 residues. The specimen was peripheral blood. This sequence joins TRBV7-9 and TRBJ1-4; no definite D call. This receptor was identified in a man between 50 and 59 years old with COVID-19, enrolled during active disease. Here the CDR3 reads CASSREERLFF. The CDR3, as DNA: TGTGCCAGCAGCCGGGAGGAGAGACTGTTTTTT.